Following are 5 T cell receptor beta chains from one sample sequenced in a study of T cells in Graves' hyperthyroidism and ophthalmopathy. There were TCR beta CDR3 regions amplified from RNA transcripts. HTBI primers were the set used in a first-round RT-PCR of the TCR CDR3. Using its own MiXCR run on the multiplex PCR reads, TCRdb lists one record per CDR3 protein. The sample yields 600,000 or so distinct CDR3 sequences, 35% to 55% seen once. The source material was peripheral blood or thyroid tissue (not recorded which). These receptors came from a woman between 18 and 30 years old with Graves' hyperthyroidism.

This chain uses TRBV24-1 with TRBJ1-1, with a possible D match to TRBD1 (5 bases). V lost 5 bases, J lost 3 bases, and 15 bases lay in between. The CDR3 totals 15 residues. The germline CDR1 and CDR2 sequences are KGHDR and SFDVKD. CDR3 amino acids: CATSGGGLGYTEAFF. In DNA form, the CDR3 reads TGTGCCACCAGTGGGGGCGGGCTCGGGTACACTGAAGCTTTCTTT.

This clonotype was seen repeatedly, ten times or more. At one boundary the junction diverges from the germline segment, which might be a read error. The chain recombines TRBV7-7 with TRBJ1-2; 7 bases are a match to TRBD1. CDR1 is SSHAT and CDR2 is FNYEAQ in the germline V gene (reference sequence). This CDR3 comprises 13 residues. The CDR3 is CASSLITGAGYTF. DNA for the CDR3: TGTGCTAGCAGCTTAATTACAGGGGCTGGCTACACCTTC.

This clonotype was seen once. The chain couples TRBV5-1 to TRBJ2-7; 11 bases align to TRBD1. V shed 5 bases, J shed 7 bases, and the junction held 5 bases outside the gene matches. The CDR3 loop spans 13 amino acids. Germline CDR1 is SGHRS and CDR2 is YFSETQ. CDR3 sequence reads: CASSQDRGQEQYF. CDR3 nucleotide sequence: TGCGCCAGCAGTCAGGACAGGGGGCAAGAGCAGTACTTC.

V gene TRBV9 combines with J gene TRBJ2-7; possible D gene TRBD1, 6 bases. The CDR3 length is 16 residues. V lost 3 bases to trimming and J lost 5 bases, with 21 bases between them. CDR1 is SGDLS, CDR2 YYNGEE, per germline. This CDR3 reads CASSDLGLGRGDEQYF. DNA for the CDR3: TGTGCCAGCAGCGACCTTGGTTTAGGCAGGGGCGACGAGCAGTACTTC.

The J gene is TRBJ2-5, the V gene TRBV6-6, with a possible D match to TRBD2 (6 bases). The CDR3 spans 14 residues. With 4 bases removed from V and 4 bases from J, the gap between germline ends came to 13 bases. Germline CDR1 and CDR2: MNHNY and SVGAGI (reference sequence). The CDR3 nucleotides read TGTGCCAGCAGTTCCAGACTAGGAGGAGAGACCCAGTACTTC. As protein: CASSSRLGGETQYF.